This TCR beta chain was profiled in a study of cytomegalovirus exposure and HLA in healthy donors. Study-level points and caveats: Under in vitro conditions, a few CMV-associated chains were confirmed as specific for CMV antigens. It was shown in a later analysis that HLA-associated TCR beta chains were more clonally expanded than other, equally common chains. Most TCR sequences proved rare, with some public TCRs found in many donors.

As to this clone: Its matching antigen is unknown.

In the PCR, 60 Vbeta and 13 Jbeta primers were used. Sequencing was performed with immunoSEQ multiplex PCR; in TCRdb, only in-frame clones are kept and a portion is missing. The sample lists 100,000 to 150,000 clones; about 84% were seen once. Germline CDR1 reads GTSNPN; CDR2 reads SVGIG (reference sequence). Trimming removed 0 bases at V and 0 bases at J, with 20 bases between. The CDR3 loop spans 18 amino acids. The rearrangement links TRBV30 to TRBJ1-1; TRBD1 might be the D (6 bases). The sample comprised PBMCs. The clonotype comes from a boy between 5 and 17 years old in good health and CMV-seronegative. CDR3 DNA sequence: TGTGCCTGGAGTGTACTAGAAGTGGGGGCCCCTATGAACACTGAAGCTTTCTTT. Protein product: CAWSVLEVGAPMNTEAFF. The full variable domain, rest sourced from reference TRBV30 and TRBJ1-1, is SQTIHQWPATLVQPVGSPLSLECTVEGTSNPNLYWYRQAAGRGLQLLFYSVGIGQISSEVPQNLSASRPQDRQFILSSKKLLLSDSGFYLCAWSVLEVGAPMNTEAFFGQGTRLTVV.